These T cell receptor beta chains were read from a single sample in a study of blood T cell repertoires in COVID-19. Libraries were prepared by immunoSEQ multiplex PCR; TCRdb keeps only in-frame clonotypes and omits some of them. This table holds tens of thousands of clones, 84% found once. The specimen was peripheral blood. Every receptor here comes from a man aged 45-65 years with active COVID-19. Both conserved end residues are part of each CDR3. The D gene is left open where the match is weak. Some rows mark clone size as missing; the rest say once, few, many or name a class of expanded clone.

J,length,size,D,V,DNA,CDR3
TRBJ1-5,14,NA,NA,TRBV9,TGTGCCAGCAGCTCGACAGATAGCAATCAGCCCCAGCATTTT,CASSSTDSNQPQHF
TRBJ1-2,17,NA,NA,TRBV7-2,TGTGCCAGCAGCTTAAGGCGGGGGACGGCTGATAACTATGGCTACACCTTC,CASSLRRGTADNYGYTF
TRBJ1-2,14,few,TRBD1,TRBV28,TGTGCCAGCAGTTTCGAAACAGGGGCCGGTGGCTACACCTTC,CASSFETGAGGYTF
TRBJ1-1,17,NA,TRBD1,TRBV30,TGTGCCTGGAGAACAGGGGGCTTATTATCCCCAACCGTCGAAGCTTTCTTT,CAWRTGGLLSPTVEAFF
TRBJ1-6,17,NA,NA,TRBV5-6,TGTGCCAGCAGCTTGCGAAACACAGAGGGATGGGGTTCACCCCTCCACTTT,CASSLRNTEGWGSPLHF
TRBJ2-3,17,NA,NA,TRBV5-1,TGCGCCAGCAGCTTGAGGTCCGGGGTTACTAGCACAGATACGCAGTATTTT,CASSLRSGVTSTDTQYF
TRBJ1-4,15,NA,NA,TRBV7-9,TGTGCCAGCAGCTTTTGGAGACGTCAAGATGAAAAACTGTTTTTT,CASSFWRRQDEKLFF
TRBJ1-2,14,once,TRBD1,TRBV6-5,TGTGCCAGCAGAAGGGACAGGGGTAGCTATGGCTACACCTTC,CASRRDRGSYGYTF
TRBJ2-2,15,NA,TRBD2,TRBV15,TGTGCCACCAGTCTAGCGGGGGGGAACACCGGGGAGCTGTTTTTT,CATSLAGGNTGELFF
TRBJ1-6,16,NA,NA,TRBV9,TGTGCCAGCAGCCCCCGCGGGGCGAATGAGAATTCACCCCTCCACTTT,CASSPRGANENSPLHF
TRBJ2-2,15,NA,TRBD2,TRBV7-9,TGTGCCAGCAGCTTGCGGGACTACAACACCGGGGAGCTGTTTTTT,CASSLRDYNTGELFF
TRBJ1-1,14,NA,NA,TRBV11-2,TGTGCCAGCAGCAACGAGCATGGGAACACTGAAGCTTTCTTT,CASSNEHGNTEAFF
TRBJ1-6,14,NA,NA,TRBV2,TGTGCCAGCAGTGAAGCATGGGGGGGGTCACCCCTCCACTTT,CASSEAWGGSPLHF
TRBJ1-5,15,NA,TRBD1,TRBV5-6,TGTGCCAGCAGCCACTACAACAGGGGTCGCCAGCCCCAGCATTTT,CASSHYNRGRQPQHF
TRBJ1-1,16,once,NA,TRBV18,TGTGCCAGCTCACCACCGAACAGGGATTCCAACACTGAAGCTTTCTTT,CASSPPNRDSNTEAFF
TRBJ2-5,14,NA,NA,TRBV29-1,TGCAGCGGTAGGTACAGCCTGTACCAAGAGACCCAGTACTTC,CSGRYSLYQETQYF
TRBJ2-3,14,NA,TRBD1,TRBV28,TGTGCCAGCAGTTCAGTGGACAGGCCAGATACGCAGTATTTT,CASSSVDRPDTQYF
TRBJ2-7,13,NA,NA,TRBV7-9,TGTGCCAGCAGCCTTATGACCGGCGGGGAGCAGTACTTC,CASSLMTGGEQYF
TRBJ2-7,13,NA,NA,TRBV6-5,TGTGCCAGCAGTTCCGGGACACCCTACGAGCAGTACTTC,CASSSGTPYEQYF
TRBJ2-5,15,NA,NA,TRBV9,TGTGCCAGCAGCGTAGGTCCAGGGTGGGTTGAGACCCAGTACTTC,CASSVGPGWVETQYF
TRBJ2-5,13,NA,NA,TRBV18,TGTGCCAGCTCATCGGGACAACAAGAGACCCAGTACTTC,CASSSGQQETQYF
TRBJ1-4,14,NA,NA,TRBV7-9,TGTGCCAGCAGCCCACAGGGTAATAATGAAAAACTGTTTTTT,CASSPQGNNEKLFF
TRBJ1-5,15,NA,NA,TRBV10-3,TGTGCCATCAAAGGGGGGGGACCAGAAAATCAGCCCCAGCATTTT,CAIKGGGPENQPQHF
TRBJ1-1,12,NA,NA,TRBV11-2,TGTGCCAGCAGCTTAGTCAGCACTGAAGCTTTCTTT,CASSLVSTEAFF
TRBJ2-3,17,NA,TRBD2,TRBV10-3,TGTGCCATCAGTGGGGGAGGACTAGCGGGGGTTACAGATACGCAGTATTTT,CAISGGGLAGVTDTQYF
TRBJ2-5,14,NA,NA,TRBV19,TGTGCCAGTAGTCTCAGACAGCTCCAAGAGACCCAGTACTTC,CASSLRQLQETQYF
TRBJ1-3,13,NA,TRBD1,TRBV5-4,TGTGCCAGCAGCTTCACAGGGGCGGACACCATATATTTT,CASSFTGADTIYF
TRBJ1-1,15,few,NA,TRBV5-1,TGCGCCAGCAGCTTGCTCCATCACTCTATCCCTGAAGCTTTCTTT,CASSLLHHSIPEAFF
TRBJ1-5,17,NA,TRBD1,TRBV2,TGTGCCAGCAGCGATGAATCGGGACAGGCTAGCAATCAGCCCCAGCATTTT,CASSDESGQASNQPQHF